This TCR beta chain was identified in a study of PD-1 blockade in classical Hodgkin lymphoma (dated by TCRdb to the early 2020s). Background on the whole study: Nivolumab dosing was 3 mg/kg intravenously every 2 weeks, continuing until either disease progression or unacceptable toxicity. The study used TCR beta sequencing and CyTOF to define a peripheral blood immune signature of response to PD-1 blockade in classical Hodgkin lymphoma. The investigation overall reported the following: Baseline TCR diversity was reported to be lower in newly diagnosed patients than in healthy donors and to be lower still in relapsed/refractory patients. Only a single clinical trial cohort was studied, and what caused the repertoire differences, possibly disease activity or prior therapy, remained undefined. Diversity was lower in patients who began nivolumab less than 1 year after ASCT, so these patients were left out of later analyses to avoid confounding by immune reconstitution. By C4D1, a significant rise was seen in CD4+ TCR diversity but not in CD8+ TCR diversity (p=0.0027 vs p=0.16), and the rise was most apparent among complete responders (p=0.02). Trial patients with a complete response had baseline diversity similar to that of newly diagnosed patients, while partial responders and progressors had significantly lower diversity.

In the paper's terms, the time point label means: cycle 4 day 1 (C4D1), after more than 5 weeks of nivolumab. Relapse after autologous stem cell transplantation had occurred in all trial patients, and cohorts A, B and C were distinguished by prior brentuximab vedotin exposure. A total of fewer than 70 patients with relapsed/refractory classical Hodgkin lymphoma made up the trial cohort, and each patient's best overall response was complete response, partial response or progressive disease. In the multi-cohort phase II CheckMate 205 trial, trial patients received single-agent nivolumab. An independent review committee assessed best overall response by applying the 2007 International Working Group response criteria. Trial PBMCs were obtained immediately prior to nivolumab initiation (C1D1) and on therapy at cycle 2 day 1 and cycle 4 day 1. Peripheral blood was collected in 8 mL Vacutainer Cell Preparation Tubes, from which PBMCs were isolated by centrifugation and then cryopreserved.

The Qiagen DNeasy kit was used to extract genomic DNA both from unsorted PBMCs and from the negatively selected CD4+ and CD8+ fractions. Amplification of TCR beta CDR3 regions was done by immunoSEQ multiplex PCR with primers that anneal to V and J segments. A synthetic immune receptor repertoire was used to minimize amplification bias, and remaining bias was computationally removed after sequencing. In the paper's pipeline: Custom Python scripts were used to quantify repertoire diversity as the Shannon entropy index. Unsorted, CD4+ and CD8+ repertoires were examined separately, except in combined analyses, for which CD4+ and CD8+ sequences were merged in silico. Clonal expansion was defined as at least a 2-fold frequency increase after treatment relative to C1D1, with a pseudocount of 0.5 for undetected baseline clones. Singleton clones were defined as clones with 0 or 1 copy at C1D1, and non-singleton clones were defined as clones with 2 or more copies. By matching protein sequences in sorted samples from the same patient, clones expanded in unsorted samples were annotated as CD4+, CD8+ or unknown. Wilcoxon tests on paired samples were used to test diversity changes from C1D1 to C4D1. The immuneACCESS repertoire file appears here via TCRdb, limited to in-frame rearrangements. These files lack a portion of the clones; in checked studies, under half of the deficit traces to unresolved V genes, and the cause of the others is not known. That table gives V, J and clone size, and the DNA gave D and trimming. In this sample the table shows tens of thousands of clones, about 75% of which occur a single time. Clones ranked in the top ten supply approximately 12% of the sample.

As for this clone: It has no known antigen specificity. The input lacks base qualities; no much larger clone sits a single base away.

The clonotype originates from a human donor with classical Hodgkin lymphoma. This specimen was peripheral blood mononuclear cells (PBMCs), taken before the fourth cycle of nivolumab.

This receptor carries the CDR3 CASSSVAGNQPQHF. The bases read TGTGCCAGCAGCTCCGTGGCCGGCAATCAGCCCCAGCATTTT. The chain was built from TRBV6-6 and TRBJ1-5; too little of a D gene remains to name it. V drops 6 bases and J drops 2 bases, leaving 11 bases in between. CDR1 and CDR2 were assigned from the germline V gene (reference sequence) as MNHNY and SVGAGI. Its CDR3 holds 14 amino acids, cysteine through phenylalanine. The only DNA kept is the CDR3, 42 bases in frame from the first base.